This TCR beta chain is from a study of blood T cell repertoires in COVID-19. Turning to the study itself: COVID-19 samples collected from the United States, Italy and Spain covered acute and convalescent phases.

This clone was detected only once. Source study methods: Cell counts per sample came from amplifying reference gene primers. Generated by immunoSEQ multiplex PCR, the TCRdb table keeps only in-frame clones and is missing some. V, J and clone size derive from that table, while D and trimming were established from the DNA sequence. This sample has roughly 53,000 clones, with about nine tenths found just once. The sample was peripheral blood. This clonotype originated in a man older than 75 with acute or convalescent COVID-19.

CDR3 amino acids: CASSVAPGLAGGHTDTQYF. CDR3 DNA sequence: TGTGCCAGCAGCGTAGCCCCGGGGCTAGCGGGGGGGCACACAGATACGCAGTATTTT. The chain couples TRBV9 to TRBJ2-3; TRBD2 matches 12 bases. In germline, CDR1 is SGDLS, CDR2 YYNGEE. The CDR3 is 19 amino acids. Trimming removed 0 bases from V and 2 bases from J; junction bases left unmatched: 10.